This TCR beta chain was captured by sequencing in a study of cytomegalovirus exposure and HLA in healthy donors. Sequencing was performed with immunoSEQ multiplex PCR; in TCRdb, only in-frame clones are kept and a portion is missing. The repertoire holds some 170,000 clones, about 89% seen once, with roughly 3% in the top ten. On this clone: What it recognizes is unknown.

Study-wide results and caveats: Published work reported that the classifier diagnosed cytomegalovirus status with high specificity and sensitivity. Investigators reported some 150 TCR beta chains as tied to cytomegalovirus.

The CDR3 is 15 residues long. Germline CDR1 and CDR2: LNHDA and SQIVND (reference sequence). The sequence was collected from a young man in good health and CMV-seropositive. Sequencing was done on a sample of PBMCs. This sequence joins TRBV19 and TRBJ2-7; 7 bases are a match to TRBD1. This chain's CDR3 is CATSFGTALSYEQYF. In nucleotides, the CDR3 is TGTGCTACTTCTTTCGGGACAGCCCTTTCCTACGAGCAGTACTTC.